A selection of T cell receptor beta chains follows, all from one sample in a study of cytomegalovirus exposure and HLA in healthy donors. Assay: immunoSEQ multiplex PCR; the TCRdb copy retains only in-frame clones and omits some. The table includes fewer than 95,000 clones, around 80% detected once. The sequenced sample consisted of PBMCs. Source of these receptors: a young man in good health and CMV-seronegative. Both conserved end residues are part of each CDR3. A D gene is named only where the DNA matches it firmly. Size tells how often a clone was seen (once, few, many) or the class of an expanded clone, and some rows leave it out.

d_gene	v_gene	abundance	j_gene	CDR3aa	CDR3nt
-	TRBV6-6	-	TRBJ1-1	CASTQQGFPEAFF	TGTGCCAGCACCCAACAGGGCTTCCCTGAAGCTTTCTTT
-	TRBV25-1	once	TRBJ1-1	CASSEGLRVSTEAFF	TGTGCCAGCAGTGAGGGGTTGCGGGTGAGCACTGAAGCTTTCTTT
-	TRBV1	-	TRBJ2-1	CTSSLPRVASKYNEQFF	TGCACCAGCAGCCTGCCACGTGTGGCTAGTAAGTACAATGAGCAGTTCTTC
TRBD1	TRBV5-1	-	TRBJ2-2	CASSNGQGATGELFF	TGCGCCAGCAGCAACGGACAGGGGGCGACCGGGGAGCTGTTTTTT
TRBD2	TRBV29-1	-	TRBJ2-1	CSAFSGGQAYNEQFF	TGCAGCGCTTTTTCGGGGGGGCAAGCCTACAATGAGCAGTTCTTC
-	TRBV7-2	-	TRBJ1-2	CASNEESYGYTF	TGTGCCAGCAACGAGGAGTCCTATGGCTACACCTTC
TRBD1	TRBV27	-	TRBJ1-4	CASSLDRNRGTIEKLFF	TGTGCCAGCAGTTTAGATCGAAACAGGGGGACGATTGAAAAACTGTTTTTT
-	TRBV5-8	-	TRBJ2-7	CASRSVLADYEQYF	TGTGCCAGCCGTAGCGTATTGGCGGATTACGAGCAGTACTTC
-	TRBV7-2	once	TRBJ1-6	CASSTTQATSPLHF	TGTGCCAGCAGCACGACCCAAGCGACTTCACCCCTCCACTTT
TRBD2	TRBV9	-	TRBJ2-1	CASSVLAGGVDEQFF	TGTGCCAGCAGCGTACTAGCGGGGGGGGTGGATGAGCAGTTCTTC
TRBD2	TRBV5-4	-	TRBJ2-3	CASSPSGYTDTQYF	TGTGCCAGCAGCCCTAGCGGGTACACAGATACGCAGTATTTT
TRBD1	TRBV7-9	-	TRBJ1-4	CASSTQGAENEKLFF	TGTGCCAGCAGCACCCAGGGGGCGGAAAATGAAAAACTGTTTTTT
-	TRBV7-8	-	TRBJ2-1	CASSLQGLASRSGDEQFF	TGTGCCAGCAGCTTACAAGGGTTGGCTAGCAGGTCGGGCGATGAGCAGTTCTTC
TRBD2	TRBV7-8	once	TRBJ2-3	CASSQPTSGYTDTQYF	TGTGCCAGCAGCCAACCGACTAGCGGATACACAGATACGCAGTATTTT
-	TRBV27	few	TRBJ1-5	CASTRGINQPQHF	TGTGCCAGCACCCGAGGCATAAATCAGCCCCAGCATTTT
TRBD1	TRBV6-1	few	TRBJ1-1	CASSELRGRDAFF	TGTGCCAGCAGTGAACTTAGGGGGCGGGATGCTTTCTTT
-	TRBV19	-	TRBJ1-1	CASTMGGIAEAFF	TGTGCCAGTACGATGGGGGGGATAGCTGAAGCTTTCTTT
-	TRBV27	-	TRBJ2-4	CASSARGVDIQYF	TGTGCCAGCAGTGCGCGAGGTGTGGACATTCAGTACTTC
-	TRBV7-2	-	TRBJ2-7	CASSLESRSPYEQYF	TGTGCCAGCAGCTTAGAGTCGCGCTCCCCCTACGAGCAGTACTTC
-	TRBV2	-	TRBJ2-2	CASTSQGTGELFF	TGTGCCAGCACTTCACAGGGCACCGGGGAGCTGTTTTTT
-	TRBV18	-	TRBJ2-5	CASLSQETQYF	TGTGCCAGCTTATCCCAAGAGACCCAGTACTTC
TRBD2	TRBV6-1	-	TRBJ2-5	CASSEAKGGRALEETQYF	TGTGCCAGCAGTGAAGCGAAGGGCGGGAGGGCCCTCGAAGAGACCCAGTACTTC
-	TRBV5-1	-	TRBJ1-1	CASSFGEWGRTEAFF	TGCGCCAGCAGCTTTGGTGAGTGGGGGCGGACTGAAGCTTTCTTT
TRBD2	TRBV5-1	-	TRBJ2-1	CASSSASGSYNEQFF	TGCGCCAGCAGTTCCGCTAGCGGGTCTTACAATGAGCAGTTCTTC
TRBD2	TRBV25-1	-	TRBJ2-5	CASSELAGSQETQYF	TGTGCCAGCAGTGAACTAGCGGGAAGCCAAGAGACCCAGTACTTC
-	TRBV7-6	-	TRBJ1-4	CASSLPGVDEKLFF	TGTGCCAGCAGCTTACCAGGGGTGGATGAAAAACTGTTTTTT
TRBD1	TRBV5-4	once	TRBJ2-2	CASSGTGAITGELFF	TGTGCCAGCAGCGGGACAGGGGCGATCACCGGGGAGCTGTTTTTT
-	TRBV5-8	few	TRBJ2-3	CASSLGQGTESGTQYF	TGTGCCAGCAGCTTAGGGCAGGGGACGGAGTCGGGTACGCAGTATTTT
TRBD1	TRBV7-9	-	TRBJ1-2	CASSLKQGAINYGYTF	TGTGCCAGCAGCTTAAAACAGGGGGCGATTAACTATGGCTACACCTTC
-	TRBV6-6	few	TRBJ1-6	CASSRLENSPLHF	TGTGCCAGCAGTCGCCTAGAGAATTCACCCCTCCACTTT
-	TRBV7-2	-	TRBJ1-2	CASSLDSGAPTNYGYTF	TGTGCCAGCAGCTTAGACTCTGGGGCCCCCACTAACTATGGCTACACCTTC
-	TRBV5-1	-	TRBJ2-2	CASSLDLGRRDTGELFF	TGCGCCAGCAGCTTGGATTTGGGGCGCCGGGACACCGGGGAGCTGTTTTTT
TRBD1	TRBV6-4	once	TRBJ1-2	CASSDTGTGSGYTF	TGTGCCAGCAGTGACACCGGGACAGGGTCTGGCTACACCTTC
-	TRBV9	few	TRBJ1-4	CASSVEQGNEKLFF	TGTGCCAGCAGCGTCGAACAGGGTAATGAAAAACTGTTTTTT
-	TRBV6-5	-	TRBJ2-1	CASSYPGEQFF	TGTGCCAGCAGTTACCCGGGGGAGCAGTTCTTC
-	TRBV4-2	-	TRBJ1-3	CASSQDSGTLGNTIYF	TGTGCCAGCAGCCAAGATAGCGGGACTCTAGGAAACACCATATATTTT
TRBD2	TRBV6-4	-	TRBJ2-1	CASSRTSGRPDSSYNEQFF	TGTGCCAGCAGTCGGACTAGCGGGAGGCCCGACAGCTCCTACAATGAGCAGTTCTTC
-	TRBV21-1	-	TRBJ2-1	CASSKPQTGNEQFF	TGTGCCAGCAGCAAACCCCAGACAGGCAATGAGCAGTTCTTC
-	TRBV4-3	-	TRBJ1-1	CASSQDHAGTEAFF	TGCGCCAGCAGCCAAGATCACGCAGGGACTGAAGCTTTCTTT
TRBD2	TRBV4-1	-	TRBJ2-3	CASSQDAERGSTDTQYF	TGCGCCAGCAGCCAAGATGCGGAGCGGGGGAGCACAGATACGCAGTATTTT
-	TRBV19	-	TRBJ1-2	CASSIVQGGGYTF	TGTGCCAGTAGTATCGTCCAGGGAGGTGGCTACACCTTC
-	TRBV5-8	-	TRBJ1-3	CASGYGSRFSGNTIYF	TGTGCCAGCGGGTATGGGAGTCGCTTTTCTGGAAACACCATATATTTT
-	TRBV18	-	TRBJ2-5	CASSPPSIRGSGTQYF	TGTGCCAGCTCACCACCGTCCATTAGAGGGTCGGGGACCCAGTACTTC
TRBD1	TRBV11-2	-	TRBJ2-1	CASSTQTGGAGNEQFF	TGTGCCAGCAGCACGCAAACAGGGGGCGCGGGCAATGAGCAGTTCTTC
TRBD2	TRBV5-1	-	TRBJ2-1	CASSLSGGGYNEQFF	TGCGCCAGCAGCTTGTCGGGGGGGGGCTACAATGAGCAGTTCTTC